This T cell receptor beta chain derives from a study of T cell responses to AZD1222 COVID-19 vaccine. The CDR3 contains 14 residues. V dropped 2 bases and J dropped 7 bases, with 12 bases sitting between them. The germline CDR1 and CDR2 sequences are MNHEY and SVGAGI. Here immunoSEQ multiplex PCR was the method, and the copy in TCRdb shows in-frame clones only, minus some. The repertoire holds around 58,000 clones, with about 88% as singletons. The sequenced sample was peripheral blood, obtained on day 0 of AZD1222 vaccination. This sequence joins TRBV6-5 and TRBJ1-5, with a weak D call TRBD1 (5 bases). The TCR comes from an adult in good health. In DNA, the CDR3 is TGTGCCAGCAGTTACCAGGGCCCTGGACAGCCCCAGCATTTT. Protein sequence: CASSYQGPGQPQHF.